What follows describes a single T cell receptor beta chain. These data are taken from a study of blood T cell repertoires in COVID-19. V lost 4 bases to trimming and J lost 5 bases; unmatched junction nucleotides: 5. Germline CDR1 is SGHNT and CDR2 is YYREEE (reference sequence). This CDR3 is built from 14 residues. As handled by the study authors: Researchers report that nucleated cell counts were estimated from reference gene primer amplification. Sequencing was performed with immunoSEQ multiplex PCR; in TCRdb, only in-frame clones are kept and a portion is missing. That table furnishes V, J and clone size, whereas the DNA furnished D and trimming. Of roughly 100,000 clones listed, about 90% were seen once; the top ten hold 4.2%.

The V gene is TRBV5-4, the J gene TRBJ2-5; TRBD1 aligns across 10 bases. The sample comprised peripheral blood. The TCR was taken from a man aged 18 to 30 with acute or convalescent COVID-19. The CDR3 DNA reads TGTGCCAGCAGCCCGACAGGGGGCGCGGAGACCCAGTACTTC. It encodes CASSPTGGAETQYF.